Listed below are T cell receptor beta chains from one sample, sequenced in a study of chronic HIV infection and antiretroviral therapy. TCRdb reprocessed the 5' RACE reads via MiXCR and lists one record per CDR3 protein. The table shows 39,000 or so distinct CDR3 sequences, with roughly 8.8% occurring only once. Specimen: peripheral blood. The source of these receptors is an adult who had HIV and had not received antiretroviral therapy, or was an uninfected healthy control (not recorded which). Each CDR3 is given with its conserved first and last residue. A D gene is named only where the DNA matches it firmly. Clone sizes are given selectively: once, few, many, or a class where the clone is expanded.

>-|few|TRBJ1-4|TRBV30
TGTGCCTGGGAACAGACAACTAATGAAAAACTGTTTTTT
CAWEQTTNEKLFF
>-|few|TRBJ2-7|TRBV7-8
TGTGCCAGCAGCCCCCATCCTCTTGCCAGCTCGGGGAACGAGCAGTACTTC
CASSPHPLASSGNEQYF
>-|few|TRBJ2-1|TRBV29-1
TGCAGCGTCCCCCAAGGCGGGACGTCGTCGACTGAGCAGTTCTTC
CSVPQGGTSSTEQFF
>-|-|TRBJ2-3|TRBV5-1
TGCGCCAGCAGCTTGGAAGACAGCCCAGATACGCAGTATTTT
CASSLEDSPDTQYF
>TRBD2|-|TRBJ2-7|TRBV9
TGTGCCAGCAGCGTAGACGGGAGGTCCCCAGAGCAGTACTTC
CASSVDGRSPEQYF
>-|many|TRBJ2-7|TRBV28
TGTGCCAGCAGTTGGCCGACATACGAGCAGTACTTC
CASSWPTYEQYF
>-|few|TRBJ2-5|TRBV12-5
TGTGCTAGTGGAACAACTAGCAAGGAGACCCAGTACTTC
CASGTTSKETQYF
>-|few|TRBJ2-7|TRBV7-2
TGTGCCAGCAGCTTAGTCGGCACTAGTCAGTACGAGCAGTACTTC
CASSLVGTSQYEQYF
>-|many|TRBJ2-3|TRBV29-1
TGCAGCGTGGACAACACAGATACGCAGTATTTT
CSVDNTDTQYF
>TRBD1|-|TRBJ1-5|TRBV28
TGTGCCAGCAAATTTCCGGGACAGGTAAAGCCCCAGCATTTT
CASKFPGQVKPQHF
>-|-|TRBJ2-2|TRBV3-1
TGTGCCAGCACTCCGGGTCCCTCGAACACCGGGGAGCTGTTTTTT
CASTPGPSNTGELFF